This T cell receptor (beta chain) is drawn from a study of human T cells and chemical hapten exposure. Germline V CDR1 and CDR2: SGDLS, YYNGEE. Trimming cost V 0 bases and J 3 bases, with 7 bases left between them. CDR3 length: 15 residues. This clonotype was seen more than once but under ten times. Antigen: not known. A single record per CDR3 protein comes from TCRdb applying MiXCR to the RACE reads. The sample holds 300,000 to 450,000 distinct CDR3 sequences, 4.5% to 5.5% seen once. The study's findings and limits: Versus controls, expanded TCRs had significantly more large CDR3 similarity clusters. Unchanged with DPC sensitization were TCRs above 1 in 1000 frequency.

The time point denotes: pre-sensitization, week 0. The treatment here: therapeutic diphenylcyclopropenone sensitization with weekly scalp DPC. The authors' total RNA extraction used unfractionated whole blood. Sequences were derived from whole blood, sampled in connection with sensitization to the hapten diphenylcyclopropenone (DPC). The receptor was isolated from a woman aged 45-65 years with alopecia areata. Some clones in this sample may be carry-over from other donors' samples. This chain uses TRBV9 with TRBJ2-6; D possibly corresponds to TRBD1 (5 bases). CDR3 loop: CASSVEGVGANVLTF. DNA of the CDR3: TGTGCCAGCAGCGTAGAAGGGGTTGGGGCCAACGTCCTGACTTTC.